A selection of T cell receptor beta chains follows, all from one sample in a study of blood T cell repertoires in COVID-19. The repertoire was sequenced with immunoSEQ multiplex PCR; TCRdb's copy has only in-frame clones and lacks some. Of 400,000 to 500,000 clones listed, about 88% are singletons. Sequences were obtained from PBMCs or T cells enriched from blood (not recorded which). The receptors come from a woman between 18 and 29 years old who had been exposed to COVID-19. The CDR3 runs from the conserved cysteine through the conserved F or W. The order of the fields is V gene, J gene, clone size, D gene, CDR3 protein, CDR3 DNA. D genes are given only for firm matches. For some rows the clone size is stated as once, few or many, or as a class when expanded; others skip it.

v_call: TRBV18; j_call: TRBJ2-1; clone_size: .; d_call: .; cdr3_aa: CASSPGGGLYNEQFF; cdr3_nt: TGTGCCAGCTCACCGGGGGGAGGACTCTACAATGAGCAGTTCTTC
v_call: TRBV6-2/TRBV6-3; j_call: TRBJ2-5; clone_size: .; d_call: .; cdr3_aa: CASSYIGGGLYF; cdr3_nt: TGTGCCAGCAGTTACATCGGCGGCGGCCTTTACTTC
v_call: TRBV7-2; j_call: TRBJ2-7; clone_size: once; d_call: .; cdr3_aa: CASSLVGRGLESYEQYF; cdr3_nt: TGTGCCAGCAGCTTAGTGGGTAGAGGGTTAGAATCCTACGAGCAGTACTTC
v_call: TRBV7-2; j_call: TRBJ1-2; clone_size: .; d_call: TRBD1; cdr3_aa: CASVGTAHLPYGYTF; cdr3_nt: TGTGCCAGCGTCGGGACAGCTCACCTCCCCTATGGCTACACCTTC
v_call: TRBV5-1; j_call: TRBJ1-4; clone_size: .; d_call: .; cdr3_aa: CASSLMRHAAGSVLTTEKLFF; cdr3_nt: TGCGCCAGCAGCTTGATGCGGCACGCCGCCGGGTCCGTTCTCACGACGGAAAAACTGTTTTTT
v_call: TRBV4-2; j_call: TRBJ1-4; clone_size: few; d_call: TRBD1; cdr3_aa: CASSQGDSNSNEKLFF; cdr3_nt: TGTGCCAGCAGCCAAGGGGACAGCAACTCTAATGAAAAACTGTTTTTT
v_call: TRBV2; j_call: TRBJ2-1; clone_size: .; d_call: TRBD1; cdr3_aa: CASRGETGTSYNEQFF; cdr3_nt: TGTGCCAGCAGAGGGGAGACAGGGACGTCCTACAATGAGCAGTTCTTC
v_call: TRBV30; j_call: TRBJ2-1; clone_size: .; d_call: .; cdr3_aa: CAWSVLTGRDVNEQFF; cdr3_nt: TGTGCCTGGAGTGTACTTACTGGCAGGGATGTCAATGAGCAGTTCTTC
v_call: TRBV7-2; j_call: TRBJ2-1; clone_size: .; d_call: .; cdr3_aa: CASSALGERIINEQFF; cdr3_nt: TGTGCCAGCAGCGCCCTAGGGGAAAGGATAATAAATGAGCAGTTCTTC
v_call: TRBV4-3; j_call: TRBJ2-5; clone_size: .; d_call: .; cdr3_aa: CASSPGTGVGETQYF; cdr3_nt: TGCGCCAGCAGCCCTGGGACGGGAGTCGGAGAGACCCAGTACTTC